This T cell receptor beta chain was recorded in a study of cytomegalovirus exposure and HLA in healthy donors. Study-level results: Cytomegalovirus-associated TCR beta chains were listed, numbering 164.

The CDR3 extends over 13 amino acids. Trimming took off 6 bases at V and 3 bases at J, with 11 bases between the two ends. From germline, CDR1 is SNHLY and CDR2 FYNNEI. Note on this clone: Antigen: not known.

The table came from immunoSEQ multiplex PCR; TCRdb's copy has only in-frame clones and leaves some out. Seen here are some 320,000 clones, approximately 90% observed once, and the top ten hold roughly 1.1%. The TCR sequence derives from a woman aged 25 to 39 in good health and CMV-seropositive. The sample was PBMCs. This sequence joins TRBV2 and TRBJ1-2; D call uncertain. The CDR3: CASRADGDYGYTF. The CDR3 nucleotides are TGTGCCAGCAGGGCGGACGGGGACTATGGCTACACCTTC.